Shown below are 16 T cell receptor beta chains from a single sample sequenced in a study of T-cell reconstitution after alpha-beta-depleted transplantation in children (dated by TCRdb to 2016 to 2018). Library creation used PCR. These reads were obtained on an Illumina HiSeq 2500. TCR libraries were prepared with molecular barcoding, using unique molecular identifiers to normalize TCRbeta repertoire quantification. TCRdb reanalyzed the raw reads on its own, using fastp at Q25 for trimming and MiXCR for clone calling, and kept in-frame beta chains. Every distinct CDR3 protein forms one entry, paired with its most common genes and DNA. The sample records some 300,000 distinct CDR3 sequences, about 9.5% of which are singletons. The top ten clones comprise roughly 7.1% of the sample. The label giving this sample's treatment or condition can be read as: allogeneic hematopoietic cell transplantation with graft depleted of TCRalphabeta T cells and CD19 B cells.

This specimen consisted of PBMCs, obtained before TCRalphabeta/CD19-depleted stem cell transplant. Receptors were obtained from a boy under two years old with acute myeloid leukemia, due to receive a stem cell transplant.

This clonotype was counted at least ten times. The chain couples TRBV29-1 to TRBJ1-5; unclear D gene. CDR3 size: 15 residues. Between the trimmed V and J ends, which lost 4 bases and 1 base, there was a span of 14 bases. Germline loops: CDR1 SQVTM, CDR2 ANQGSEA. The CDR3 nucleotides are TGCAGCGTTGCGGAGGGATCGGGAAGCAATCAGCCCCAGCATTTT. This encodes CSVAEGSGSNQPQHF.

In its sample, this clonotype was seen many times. The chain has TRBV21-1 and TRBJ2-3; the table's D call, TRBD1, was not checked against the DNA. TRBV21-1 is tagged as a pseudogene. CDR3 size: 15 residues. CDR3 DNA: TGTGCCAGCAGCGACCTCAGGGGGCACACAGATACGCAGTATTTT. This gives the protein CASSDLRGHTDTQYF.

At least ten counts were recorded for this clonotype. The rearrangement joins TRBV9 to TRBJ1-1, with D perhaps matching TRBD1 (5 bases). V was shortened by 3 bases and J by 5 bases, with 14 bases between the two germline ends. There are 14 residues in the CDR3. Germline V gives CDR1 SGDLS, CDR2 YYNGEE. CDR3 bases: TGTGCCAGCAGCGCGGGACCACGGGGAACTGAAGCTTTCTTT. It encodes CASSAGPRGTEAFF. Complete variable domain (other parts from reference TRBV9 and TRBJ1-1): DSGVTQTPKHLITATGQRVTLRCSPRSGDLSVYWYQQSLDQGLQFLIQYYNGEERAKGNILERFSAQQFPDLHSELNLSSLELGDSALYFCASSAGPRGTEAFFGQGTRLTVV.

The table lists this clonotype with many counts. The chain uses TRBV7-9 and TRBJ1-1; the match to TRBD1 covers 8 bases. V was pared by 6 bases and J by 4 bases, with 4 bases of the junction left unmatched. CDR1 and CDR2 from the germline V gene are SEHNR and FQNEAQ (reference sequence). The CDR3 is 13 residues long. CDR3 sequence: CASRSTGGTEAFF. For the CDR3, the DNA is TGTGCCAGCAGGTCTACAGGGGGCACTGAAGCTTTCTTT.

In this sample, this clonotype turned up many times. The chain joins TRBV5-1 to TRBJ2-7; 8 bases agree with TRBD1. CDR3 size: 15 residues. With V trimmed by 3 bases and J by 3 bases, 8 bases remained unmatched. Germline V gives CDR1 SGHRS, CDR2 YFSETQ. In DNA, the CDR3 is TGCGCCAGCAGCTCCCCCGGACAGGGAGACTACGAGCAGTACTTC. Translation gives CASSSPGQGDYEQYF.

This clonotype has ten or more counts. This chain connects TRBV20-1 to TRBJ2-7; 12 nucleotides match TRBD2. V trimming: 4 bases; J trimming: 6 bases; junction bases outside the gene matches: 13. Per the germline V gene, CDR1 is DFQATT and CDR2 is SNEGSKA (reference sequence). The CDR3 extends over 16 amino acids. The CDR3 region is CSANHHTSGRRREQYF. CDR3 bases: TGCAGTGCTAACCACCACACTAGCGGGAGGAGGCGCGAGCAGTACTTC.

The chain joins TRBV12-3 or TRBV12-4 to TRBJ2-4; D is ambiguous. Trimming left V 0 bases short and J 0 bases short, with 15 bases between. The CDR3 runs 18 residues. CDR3 residues: CASSLALPRPLAKNIQYF. The CDR3 coding sequence is TGTGCCAGCAGTTTAGCGCTACCCAGGCCCTTAGCCAAAAACATTCAGTACTTC.

This clonotype occurred many times. This chain connects TRBV18 to TRBJ2-7; 7 nucleotides line up with TRBD1. This CDR3 is 15 amino acids long. V trimming: 1 base; J trimming: 5 bases; junction bases outside the gene matches: 8. Germline CDR1 KGHSH, CDR2 LQKENI. The CDR3, as DNA: TGTGCCAGCTCACCACAGAAGACAGGGAACCACGAGCAGTACTTC. This sequence encodes CASSPQKTGNHEQYF.

This clonotype was found many times. The chain links TRBV5-5 to TRBJ2-7; 10 bases fit TRBD1. The CDR3 extends over 14 amino acids. Germline V gives CDR1 SGHKS, CDR2 YYEKEE (reference sequence). J lost 6 bases, V lost 4 bases, and 7 bases had no gene match. The CDR3 nucleotides read TGTGCCAGCAGCCCCGGGACAGGGGTAAGCGAGCAGTACTTC. Its protein product is CASSPGTGVSEQYF. The full variable domain, completed using reference TRBV5-5 and TRBJ2-7, is DAGVTQSPTHLIKTRGQQVTLRCSPISGHKSVSWYQQVLGQGPQFIFQYYEKEERGRGNFPDRFSARQFPNYSSELNVNALLLGDSALYLCASSPGTGVSEQYFGPGTRLTVT.

This clonotype was counted ten times or more. The chain employs TRBV28 and TRBJ2-1; TRBD1 is a possible D gene (6 bases). The CDR3 consists of 14 residues. Trimming took off 6 bases at V and 4 bases at J, with 13 bases between the two ends. Germline-derived CDR1 and CDR2 are MDHEN and SYDVKM. The CDR3 DNA sequence: TGTGCCAGCAGGACAGGCTCACTTTACAATGAGCAGTTCTTC. Residues: CASRTGSLYNEQFF.

This clonotype was seen ten or more times. V gene TRBV29-1 combines with J gene TRBJ1-1, with D unclear. Germline V CDR1 and CDR2: SQVTM, ANQGSEA. The CDR3 totals 13 residues. V dropped 3 bases and J dropped 0 bases, with 8 bases sitting between them. The DNA for the CDR3 is TGCAGCGTTGATAAGATTATGAACACTGAAGCTTTCTTT. The encoded protein is CSVDKIMNTEAFF.

The chain links TRBV7-9 to TRBJ2-1; D perhaps matches TRBD2 (5 bases). V gave up 7 bases and J gave up 3 bases, with 16 bases separating them. CDR1 and CDR2 from the germline V gene are SEHNR and FQNEAQ (reference sequence). The length of the CDR3 is 15 residues. CDR3 DNA: TGTGCCAGCACCGGTGAGGGCCTCTTCTACAATGAGCAGTTCTTC. Translation gives CASTGEGLFYNEQFF. Using reference TRBV7-9 and TRBJ2-1 for the parts outside the CDR3, the full variable domain is DTGVSQNPRHKITKRGQNVTFRCDPISEHNRLYWYRQTLGQGPEFLTYFQNEAQLEKSRLLSDRFSAERPKGSFSTLEIQRTEQGDSAMYLCASTGEGLFYNEQFFGPGTRLTVL.

This clonotype showed up many times. The rearrangement uses TRBV4-2 and TRBJ1-1; tentative D call: TRBD1 (6 bases). Germline values: CDR1 LGHNA, CDR2 YNFKEQ. Trimming left V 2 bases short and J 8 bases short, with 15 bases between. The CDR3 is 14 residues long. CDR3 sequence: CASSQRGAAQEAFF. The DNA of the CDR3 is TGTGCCAGCAGCCAACGGGGGGCGGCCCAGGAAGCTTTCTTT.

This clonotype was seen repeatedly, ten times or more. The V and J genes are TRBV4-2 and TRBJ2-6; D is unresolved. The V gene's germline CDR1 is LGHNA and CDR2 YNFKEQ. V gave up 0 bases and J gave up 0 bases, with 9 bases separating them. The CDR3 extends over 17 amino acids. The CDR3 sequence is CASSQDRSSSGANVLTF. For the CDR3, the DNA is TGTGCCAGCAGCCAAGATCGATCTAGCTCTGGGGCCAACGTCCTGACTTTC.

This clonotype was detected a few times. Possible read error: a much larger clone is one base away. The gene calls are TRBV20-1 and TRBJ1-1; D is perhaps TRBD1 (5 bases). Germline values: CDR1 DFQATT, CDR2 SNEGSKA (reference sequence). This CDR3 spans 15 amino acids. This CDR3 is CCATRRRGSNTEAFF. In DNA, the CDR3 is TGCTGTGCTACCCGGCGCCGGGGCTCGAACACTGAAGCTTTCTTT.

This clonotype has a count of ten or more. The CDR3, as DNA: TGTGCCAGCAGTTACGGTTCGGACAGAACCTACGAGCAGTACTTC. Translated, it gives CASSYGSDRTYEQYF. V usage is TRBV6-5 and J usage is TRBJ2-7, with D maybe TRBD1 (6 bases). The CDR3 loop spans 15 amino acids. Germline CDR1 is MNHEY and CDR2 is SVGAGI. V lost 2 bases and J lost 2, with 13 bases in between.